Listed below are T cell receptor beta chains from one sample, sequenced in a study of CD8 T cells in ankylosing spondylitis. Using its own MiXCR run on the 5' RACE reads, TCRdb lists one record per CDR3 protein. Here the sample spans fewer than 400,000 distinct CDR3 sequences, about a fifth being singletons. The specimen was blood, either unsorted or a sorted T cell fraction (not recorded which). The receptors originated from a male donor with ankylosing spondylitis. Both conserved end residues are part of each CDR3. Fields, in order: clone size, J gene, D gene, V gene, CDR3 protein, CDR3 DNA. A D gene is named only where the DNA matches it firmly. The size of a clone is reported for some rows only, either as once, few or many, or as a class for expanded clones.

abundance: NA
j_gene: TRBJ2-3
d_gene: NA
v_gene: TRBV10-2
CDR3aa: CASSVGTATDTQYF
CDR3nt: TGCGCCAGCAGTGTGGGGACTGCCACAGATACGCAGTATTTT

abundance: few
j_gene: TRBJ2-1
d_gene: TRBD2
v_gene: TRBV20-1
CDR3aa: CSASFSGSLNEQFF
CDR3nt: TGCAGTGCTAGTTTTAGCGGGAGTCTGAATGAGCAGTTCTTC

abundance: few
j_gene: TRBJ2-2
d_gene: NA
v_gene: TRBV20-1
CDR3aa: CSAVVHRTAGELFF
CDR3nt: TGCAGTGCTGTCGTTCACAGGACCGCCGGGGAGCTGTTTTTT

abundance: few
j_gene: TRBJ1-1
d_gene: NA
v_gene: TRBV20-1
CDR3aa: CSARPRGEGTEAFF
CDR3nt: TGCAGTGCTAGACCCCGGGGGGAGGGCACTGAAGCTTTCTTT

abundance: few
j_gene: TRBJ2-7
d_gene: TRBD2
v_gene: TRBV20-1
CDR3aa: CSARGASGSYEQYF
CDR3nt: TGCAGTGCTAGAGGAGCTAGCGGGAGCTACGAGCAGTACTTC

abundance: NA
j_gene: TRBJ2-1
d_gene: TRBD2
v_gene: TRBV7-8
CDR3aa: CASSLRREWSNEQFF
CDR3nt: TGTGCCAGCAGCTTACGGCGGGAGTGGAGTAATGAGCAGTTCTTC

abundance: few
j_gene: TRBJ2-1
d_gene: NA
v_gene: TRBV3-1
CDR3aa: CASSQVPGSYNEQFF
CDR3nt: TGTGCCAGCAGCCAAGTTCCCGGGAGCTACAATGAGCAGTTCTTC

abundance: NA
j_gene: TRBJ1-1
d_gene: NA
v_gene: TRBV5-1
CDR3aa: CASSLNVNTEAFF
CDR3nt: TGCGCCAGCAGCTTGAACGTCAACACTGAAGCTTTCTTT

abundance: few
j_gene: TRBJ2-5
d_gene: NA
v_gene: TRBV29-1
CDR3aa: CSPQRGETQYF
CDR3nt: TGCAGCCCCCAAAGGGGGGAGACCCAGTACTTC

abundance: few
j_gene: TRBJ2-2
d_gene: TRBD2
v_gene: TRBV6-1
CDR3aa: CASRRTSGSSGELFF
CDR3nt: TGTGCCAGCAGGAGGACTAGCGGGAGTAGTGGGGAGCTGTTTTTT